This paragraph reports one T cell receptor beta chain. The antigen this receptor binds is unknown. Base qualities are not provided; no much larger clone lies one nucleotide away. Trimmed from V: 4 bases; trimmed from J: 5 bases; junction bases lacking a gene match: 7. The CDR3 has 14 amino acids, counting the end cysteine and phenylalanine. Just the 42-base CDR3 DNA is kept, in frame starting at base 1. As encoded in the germline V gene, CDR1 is KGHSH while CDR2 is LQKENI. The source of the sample is a study of shared clonotypes between healthy human individuals (dated by TCRdb to 2018 to 2021). For the wider study: The cohort included a few men and a couple of women between 18 and 49 years of age. To estimate repertoire size and how much clonotypes are shared between individuals, the study performed deep sequencing of blood TCR repertoires from five healthy adults. For each donor, CD4 naive and CD4 memory were each run on three plates, CD8 naive on two plates, and CD8 memory on one plate. Different laboratories and diverse techniques were used to prepare libraries and sequence TCR repertoires, to increase sequencing depth and limit assay-specific biases. Each donor's leukapheresis produced roughly between roughly 0.94 and 9.5 billion PBMCs.

Using the deep immunoSEQ assay, multiplex PCR amplified TCR CDR3 regions from genomic DNA. Genomic DNA extracted from each cell subset was distributed evenly over all wells of several immunoSEQ 96-well plates, and each plate served as one replicate. Each replicate PCR for sorted subsets received about 180 ng genomic DNA, equal to 30,000 or so T cell genomes. Purified libraries were measured with a Qubit 3.0 fluorometer, size-checked on a Bioanalyzer 2100, and measured again with the KAPA Library Quantification kit. A separate single-read 150-cycle Illumina NextSeq 550 flow cell was used to sequence each immunoSEQ 96-well plate. As for the original processing: The immunoSEQ output contained only junctional sequences without quality scores, so filtering could not match that applied to full-length reads. Sequences were annotated with PyIR, a Python wrapper for IgBLAST v1.9, using IMGT germline references to assign V/J genes and CDR3. Reads were filtered out if the reads had weak V/J assignments (E-value above 1e-6), no CDR3, stop codons, out-of-frame junctions, or ambiguous translated residues. V3J clonotypes were defined as sequences sharing the same inferred V gene, J gene, and CDR3 amino acid sequence. Percentage overlap between repertoires was computed as shared unique clonotypes divided by the size of the smaller repertoire. RTK rarefaction, the Chao1 estimator, and Recon v2.1 estimates of unobserved clonotypes were used to assess repertoire richness. Generation probabilities for all TCRbeta clonotypes obtained by the gDNA method from a handful of donors were computed using OLGA. TCRdb limited this immuneACCESS table to in-frame rearrangements with V and J called. A share of clones is missing; checked studies link under half to unresolved V genes, and the rest is unexplained. The D gene and trimming were derived from the DNA, and the V and J assignments and clone size from that table. Recorded for this sample are some 1 million clones; around 75% of them occurred a single time. About 1.5% of the sample goes to the ten largest clones.

Study-level results and caveats: The small number of donors limited the genetic and exposure-history diversity represented. Incomplete sequencing was indicated by rarefaction of sorted-subset datasets, despite the large sequencing depth. Sampling was restricted to blood, and TCR repertoires in tissue are likely to differ from TCR repertoires in blood. Higher generation probabilities were observed for clonotypes shared by all four sorted-subset donors than for non-shared clonotypes. Naive subsets generally had larger estimated clonotype richness than memory subsets. Pairwise subsampling led to the expectation that sequencing depth would affect the degree of clonotype sharing among donors. Approximately 5% of naive CD4, approximately 3.7% of naive CD8, 2.3% of memory CD4, and 0.4% of memory CD8 clonotypes were shared across several donors.

Donors were healthy HIV-negative adults with no recently reported acute infections or vaccinations. Every donor was a Caucasian adult residing in Nashville, Tennessee, USA. CD4+ T cells were enriched through magnetic negative selection, after which naive cells were positively selected on CD45RA and the remaining negative fraction served as the memory subset. After blood collection by leukapheresis, PBMCs were isolated using Ficoll-Histopaque density gradient centrifugation and then cryopreserved in the vapor phase of liquid nitrogen. Purity and quantity of every magnetically sorted T cell population were checked by analytical flow cytometry. Genomic DNA was isolated from each sorted fraction and quantified by UV absorbance on a Nanodrop 2000c.

The receptor was isolated from a young man in good health. The chain is made from TRBV18 and TRBJ2-5, with 7 middle bases fitting TRBD1. Sequences were obtained from memory CD4+ T cells sorted from blood. What this sample's cell subset or site label stands for: CD45RA-negative fraction. The DNA sequence is given as TGTGCCAGCTCACGGCAAGGGGGCTGGGAGACCCAGTACTTC. Its amino acids are CASSRQGGWETQYF.